This record looks at one TCR beta chain sequence and its context. Its antigen is not identified. The sample is drawn from a study of B cell selection in AIRE deficiency. Regulatory T cells were sorted as CD4+CD25hiCD127low/negative. Findings and caveats of the study: In TCRBV usage, CDR3 length and diversity, patient Tconv and Treg cells matched healthy donors. About a third of healthy-donor shared Treg TCRbeta sequences appeared in patient Tconv cells. CDR3s were shorter in shared Treg sequences, reflecting few non-templated nucleotide insertions. TCRbeta-only data showed 30% to 40% of shared healthy Treg sequences in healthy Tconv.

Only in-frame clones appear in the TCRdb table, and some are missing; sequencing was by immunoSEQ multiplex PCR. The sample carries about 21,000 clones, roughly 93% recorded once. CDR1 and CDR2 (germline): SGHRS, YFSETQ. Trimming removed 0 bases at V and 10 bases at J, with 11 bases between. The CDR3 sequence is 14 residues long. The sample was Tregs sorted from PBMCs. This chain links TRBV5-1 with TRBJ1-6; D possibly corresponds to TRBD1 (6 bases). The receptor comes from a human donor with AIRE deficiency. The CDR3 region is CASSLVTGFSPLHF. For the CDR3, the DNA is TGCGCCAGCAGCTTGGTTACAGGGTTCTCACCCCTCCACTTT.